The entry below describes one T cell receptor beta chain. Its antigen remains unknown. TCRdb's copy holds only in-frame clones and misses some; the assay was immunoSEQ multiplex PCR. The sample lists around 120,000 clones, 65% to 90% occurring once. The data belong to a study of identifying expanded T cells in peripheral blood. Study-wide points: Differentially abundant clones: about 1.2 between replicates, approximately 16 at around 15 days, 19 to 20 at four. Clone count variance between roughly 2-week samples rose with total template count.

This CDR3 is built from 14 residues. V lost 5 bases, J lost 5 bases, and 6 bases stayed unmatched. From germline, CDR1 is MNHEY and CDR2 SMNVEV (reference sequence). No infections or other immune events were documented during collection. The TCR sequence derives from a person aged 18 to 75 in good health. The sequenced material came from blood. The rearrangement links TRBV27 to TRBJ1-2; 9 nucleotides line up with TRBD1. CDR3 sequence (DNA): TGTGCCAGCAGTAAGGACAGGGGCGGGTATGGCTACACCTTC. Residues: CASSKDRGGYGYTF.